The 29 T cell receptor beta chains presented below share a single source sample, sequenced in a study of T cell clonality in common variable immunodeficiency. Data came from immunoSEQ multiplex PCR; TCRdb stores just in-frame clones and leaves some out. The sample shows 40,000 to 45,000 clones, no singletons; the ten largest hold about 3%. Sequencing was done on a sample of peripheral blood mononuclear cells. Receptor source: a person aged 18-70 years in good health.

Ten or more counts support this clone. The missing CDR3 end, 3 residues past where the read stops, is filled in from the germline J gene. This chain joins TRBV29-1 and TRBJ2-2, with D tentatively TRBD1 (6 bases). The germline V gene has CDR1 SQVTM and CDR2 ANQGSEA. The CDR3 spans 12 residues. Trimming shortened V by 4 bases and J by 4 bases, and 7 bases separated the two germline ends. The CDR3: CSVGQATGELFF. CDR3 DNA, as far as it was read: TGCAGCGTTGGACAGGCCACCGGGGAG.

This clone was counted at least ten times. The CDR3 end is not reached by the read, which stops 3 residues before it; the germline J gene fills it in. The chain uses TRBV5-6 and TRBJ2-5; weak D call: TRBD1 (5 bases). CDR3 length: 14 amino acids. Per germline, CDR1 SGHDT and CDR2 YYEEEE. V shed 0 bases and J shed 5 bases, with 11 bases lying between them. The CDR3 sequence is CASSLGTGSETQYF. The DNA read from the CDR3 is TGTGCCAGCAGCTTGGGCACAGGATCCGAGACC.

At least ten counts were recorded for this clone. The sequenced fragment ends 3 residues before the CDR3 boundary, so the rest is inferred from the germline J gene. The rearrangement joins TRBV29-1 to TRBJ2-5; maybe TRBD1 (6 bases). Trimming stripped 0 bases from V and 1 base from J, with 12 bases between. The CDR3 has 15 residues. Germline V gene lookup returns CDR1 SQVTM and CDR2 ANQGSEA. CDR3 sequence reads: CSVEEEGTLQETQYF. The DNA read from the CDR3 is TGCAGCGTTGAAGAAGAGGGGACACTCCAAGAGACC.

This clone was recorded many times. The read comes to an end 3 residues before the CDR3 does, leaving the germline J gene to fill in the end. V and J are TRBV5-4 and TRBJ1-1; the match to TRBD1 covers 7 bases. Germline-derived CDR1 and CDR2 are SGHNT and YYREEE (reference sequence). The length of the CDR3 is 15 residues. V shed 0 bases, J shed 3 bases, and the junction held 5 bases outside the gene matches. The sequenced part of the CDR3 DNA is TGTGCCAGCAGCTTGGCGGGCAGGGGGGACACTGAA. Its translation is CASSLAGRGDTE. The whole CDR3 protein reads CASSLAGRGDTEAFF. The variable domain in full, with the rest retrieved from reference TRBV5-4 and TRBJ1-1, is ETGVTQSPTHLIKTRGQQVTLRCSSQSGHNTVSWYQQALGQGPQFIFQYYREEENGRGNFPPRFSGLQFPNYSSELNVNALELDDSALYLCASSLAGRGDTEAFFGQGTRLTVV.

This clone showed up many times. The observed sequence ends 3 residues before the CDR3 terminus, with the missing tail filled in from the germline J gene. The chain uses TRBV19 and TRBJ1-1, with a possible D match to TRBD1 (6 bases). Germline CDR1 is LNHDA and CDR2 is SQIVND (reference sequence). The V end lost 4 bases, the J end lost 2 bases, and 14 bases lay between the germline ends. CDR3 length equals 15 residues. The sequenced part of the CDR3 DNA is TGTGCCAGTAGTACCCCGGGAGGGGGTAACACTGAA. It encodes CASSTPGGGNTE. In full, the CDR3 is CASSTPGGGNTEAFF. The full variable domain, in which reference TRBV19 and TRBJ1-1 provide the parts outside the CDR3, is DGGITQSPKYLFRKEGQNVTLSCEQNLNHDAMYWYRQDPGQGLRLIYYSQIVNDFQKGDIAEGYSVSREKKESFPLTVTSAQKNPTAFYLCASSTPGGGNTEAFFGQGTRLTVV.

This clone has only a few counts. CDR3 DNA (partial): TGTGCCAGCAGAAAAGGACGGGGGAACACTGAA. Protein sequence: CASRKGRGNTE. The whole CDR3 reads CASRKGRGNTEAFF. This rearrangement joins TRBV7-2 to TRBJ1-1; D unclear. The read falls 3 residues short of the CDR3 end, and the missing part is taken from the germline J gene. With 6 bases removed from V and 1 base from J, the gap between germline ends came to 12 bases. In germline, CDR1 is SGHTA, CDR2 FQGNSA. The CDR3 sequence is 14 residues long.

In its sample, this clone was seen many times. The CDR3 here is CSASRPLLAGAETQYF. CDR3 DNA, as far as it was read: TGCAGTGCTAGCAGGCCCCTCTTAGCGGGGGCTGAGACC. The chain carries TRBV20-1 and TRBJ2-5, with 9 positions matching TRBD2. The CDR3 extends 3 residues past the end of the read, so its final part is completed from the germline J gene. The CDR3 extends over 16 amino acids. V lost 3 bases to trimming and J lost 5 bases; unmatched junction nucleotides: 13. CDR1 DFQATT and CDR2 SNEGSKA come from the germline V gene (reference sequence).

This clone was seen at least ten times. Read data end 3 residues before the CDR3 end; the end is taken from the germline J gene. The chain joins TRBV12-3 or TRBV12-4 to TRBJ1-1; D unclear. The CDR3 loop spans 12 amino acids. Trimming left V 3 bases short and J 1 base short, with 3 bases between. The CDR3 bases that were read are TGTGCCAGCAGTTTCGGGAACACTGAA. This codes for CASSFGNTE. The entire CDR3 protein is CASSFGNTEAFF.

This clone showed up many times. The CDR3 end lies 3 residues beyond the end of the read and is filled in from the germline J gene. The chain is built from TRBV5-5 and TRBJ1-2, with 7 bases fitting TRBD1. CDR3 length: 15 amino acids. Germline V lookup: CDR1 SGHKS, CDR2 YYEKEE (reference sequence). J lost 0 bases, V lost 0 bases, and 2 bases had no gene match. The covered CDR3 bases are TGTGCCAGCAGCTTGGGCGACAGGGCTAACTATGGC. Amino acids: CASSLGDRANYG. The whole CDR3 protein reads CASSLGDRANYGYTF.

This clone was observed many times. The read falls 3 residues short of the CDR3 end, and the missing part is taken from the germline J gene. This chain joins TRBV29-1 and TRBJ1-1, with 9 positions matching TRBD1. This CDR3 spans 12 amino acids. Germline lookup yields CDR1 SQVTM and CDR2 ANQGSEA. The CDR3 bases that were read are TGCAGCGTTGAAGTCGCACAGGGGGCA. It is translated as CSVEVAQGA. The CDR3 in full is CSVEVAQGAAFF.

This clone has ten or more counts. The read is 3 residues too short to cover the CDR3 end, so that end is filled in from the germline J gene. The chain is built from TRBV7-2 and TRBJ2-1, with 12 bases identical to TRBD2. The CDR3 length is 14 residues. Germline V gene data show CDR1 as SGHTA and CDR2 as FQGNSA. J was trimmed by 8 bases and V by 4 bases; bases with no gene match: 3. CDR3 DNA, as far as it was read: TGTGCCAGCAGCTCCGGGACTAGCGGGTATGAG. This codes for CASSSGTSGYE. The whole CDR3 region reads CASSSGTSGYEQFF.

As to this clone: The CDR3 end lies 3 residues beyond the end of the read and is filled in from the germline J gene. The gene calls are TRBV5-6 and TRBJ1-4, with D tentatively TRBD1 (5 bases). V lost 0 bases and J 4 bases, leaving 10 bases between the germline ends. There are 15 residues in the CDR3. CDR1 SGHDT and CDR2 YYEEEE come from the germline V gene. CDR3 DNA, as far as it was read: TGTGCCAGCAGCTTGGTCCAGGGATTTAATGAAAAA. Translating it yields CASSLVQGFNEK. The whole CDR3 protein reads CASSLVQGFNEKLFF.

This clone was counted ten times or more. The read falls 3 residues short of the CDR3 end, and the missing part is taken from the germline J gene. The V and J genes are TRBV5-1 and TRBJ1-2, with 8 bases that match TRBD1. Germline V CDR1 and CDR2: SGHRS, YFSETQ. CDR3 size: 13 residues. The CDR3 here is CASSLPLQGEYTF. CDR3 bases read: TGCGCCAGCAGCTTACCCTTACAGGGGGAG. Looking up the rest from reference TRBV5-1 and TRBJ1-2 gives the full variable domain: KAGVTQTPRYLIKTRGQQVTLSCSPISGHRSVSWYQQTPGQGLQFLFEYFSETQRNKGNFPGRFSGRQFSNSRSEMNVSTLELGDSALYLCASSLPLQGEYTFGSGTRLTVV.

Note on this clone: One end of the junction does not line up with germline, which may come from a read error. The read comes to an end 3 residues before the CDR3 does, leaving the germline J gene to fill in the end. V and J are TRBV20-1 and TRBJ1-1, with 9 bases aligning to TRBD1. The CDR3 runs to 14 residues. Germline V lookup: CDR1 DFQATT, CDR2 SNEGSKA (reference sequence). Partial CDR3 DNA: TGCAGTGCTGGAGATAGAGGGACAGGGACTGAA. Its translation is CSAGDRGTGTE. The full CDR3 protein is CSAGDRGTGTEAFF.

This clone was recorded many times. The DNA ends 3 residues before the CDR3 does, and the rest of the CDR3 is filled in from the germline J gene. The chain uses TRBV10-3 and TRBJ2-7, with TRBD2 matching over 9 bases. After removal of 2 bases from V and 6 bases from J, the junction contained 8 bases not matched to a gene. The CDR3 is made up of 15 amino acids. Germline loops: CDR1 ENHRY, CDR2 SYGVKD. The CDR3 sequence: CAISEGGLAGREQYF. CDR3 DNA, as far as it was read: TGTGCCATCAGTGAGGGTGGTCTAGCGGGACGCGAG.

Details on this clone: A much larger clone differs by one base, so this may be a read error. The read terminates 3 residues ahead of where the CDR3 ends, so the germline J gene completes it. V and J are TRBV6-1 and TRBJ1-2; no reliable D call. The CDR3 extends over 13 amino acids. Per the germline V gene, CDR1 is MNHNS and CDR2 is SASEGT. The V gene lost 11 bases and the J gene lost 4 bases, with 17 bases spanning the gap. CDR3 sequence reads: CAGTDDTSYGYTF. The sequenced part of the CDR3 DNA is TGTGCCGGCACTGACGACACCAGCTATGGC.

The sample holds many counts of this clone. The read comes to an end 3 residues before the CDR3 does, leaving the germline J gene to fill in the end. J is TRBJ2-7 and V is TRBV4-1; 14 bases map to TRBD2. The germline gives CDR1 MGHRA, CDR2 YSYEKL. There are 17 residues in the CDR3. Trimming removed 1 base from V and 4 bases from J; junction bases left unmatched: 6. This chain's CDR3 is CASSQGLAGGPGYEQYF. Incomplete CDR3 DNA: TGCGCCAGCAGCCAAGGACTAGCGGGAGGGCCTGGGTACGAG.

This clone showed up many times. The CDR3 goes on 3 residues after the read ends, and that part is filled in from the germline J gene. This chain joins TRBV3-1 (or the pseudogene TRBV3-2) and TRBJ2-7, with 8 nucleotides matching TRBD2. The V segment lost 1 base and the J segment 6 bases; nucleotides outside the gene matches: 2. Looked up from germline, CDR1 is LGHDT and CDR2 is YNNKEL (reference sequence). The CDR3 extends over 13 amino acids. Here the CDR3 reads CASSQGGRSEQYF. CDR3 bases read: TGTGCCAGCAGCCAAGGCGGGAGGAGCGAG.

This clone was picked up many times. The read terminates 3 residues before the CDR3 end, so the remaining end is supplied by the germline J gene. The chain uses TRBV29-1 and TRBJ1-4, with D maybe TRBD1 (5 bases). CDR1 is SQVTM, CDR2 ANQGSEA, per germline. The V and J ends lost 4 bases and 8 bases respectively, with 14 bases between them. The CDR3 length is 13 residues. This CDR3 reads CSVARGSEEKLFF. The sequenced part of the CDR3 DNA is TGCAGCGTTGCTAGGGGCAGTGAGGAAAAA.

With regard to this clone: The sequence runs out 3 residues before the end of the CDR3; the remainder is reconstructed from the germline J gene. The chain links TRBV7-6 to TRBJ1-2; no clear D gene. V was shortened by 2 bases and J by 6 bases, with 16 bases between the two germline ends. Germline CDR1 and CDR2: SGHVS and FNYEAQ. This CDR3 spans 15 amino acids. CDR3 amino acids: CASSLTGSTLDGYTF. CDR3 DNA, as far as it was read: TGTGCCAGCAGCTTAACCGGGTCTACATTAGATGGC.

In regard to this clone: The sequenced fragment ends 3 residues before the CDR3 boundary, so the rest is inferred from the germline J gene. J is TRBJ1-1 and V is TRBV23-1; D perhaps matches TRBD1 (6 bases). TRBV23-1 is reported as an ORF; its role is uncertain. CDR3 length: 16 residues. Trimming removed 3 bases at V and 6 bases at J, with 20 bases between. CDR3 DNA, as far as it was read: TGCGCCAGCAGTCACCTCGGGACACCTTTAAGCCCTGAA. Translated, it gives CASSHLGTPLSPE. The complete CDR3 sequence is CASSHLGTPLSPEAFF.

This clone was counted a few times. From the germline J gene comes the end of the CDR3, since the read stops 3 residues before it. The chain carries TRBV2 and TRBJ2-1; the match to TRBD2 covers 12 bases. The CDR3 covers 16 residues. The junction had 11 bases not matched to a gene; V was cut back by 6 bases and J by 8 bases. CDR1 is SNHLY and CDR2 is FYNNEI in the germline V gene. The CDR3 DNA, read in part, is TGTGCCAGCAGAAGAACTCTAGCGGGAGGGCCAGATGAG. This encodes CASRRTLAGGPDE. The CDR3 as a whole reads CASRRTLAGGPDEQFF.

There are many counts of this clone. From the germline J gene comes the end of the CDR3, since the read stops 3 residues before it. V is TRBV20-1 and J is TRBJ2-3; weak D call: TRBD1 (5 bases). The germline gives CDR1 DFQATT, CDR2 SNEGSKA (reference sequence). This CDR3 contains 16 residues. Between the trimmed V and J ends, which lost 0 bases and 0 bases, there was a span of 13 bases. The CDR3 DNA, read in part, is TGCAGTGCTAGAGATGGGGCCAAAACTAGCACAGATACG. Encoded protein: CSARDGAKTSTDT. The full CDR3 sequence reads CSARDGAKTSTDTQYF.

The sample holds many counts of this clone. The read ends 3 residues shy of where the CDR3 ends; the end is completed using the germline J gene. This chain uses TRBV4-1 with TRBJ1-6; 7 nucleotides match TRBD1. The CDR3 consists of 16 residues. Per germline, CDR1 MGHRA and CDR2 YSYEKL. The V gene end was trimmed by 0 bases and the J gene end by 7 bases; junction bases not matched to a gene: 6. The CDR3 is CASSQDWAGGNSPLHF. The sequenced part of the CDR3 DNA is TGCGCCAGCAGCCAAGACTGGGCAGGGGGAAATTCACCC.

In its sample, this clone was seen many times. The sequenced fragment ends 3 residues before the CDR3 boundary, so the rest is inferred from the germline J gene. The chain uses TRBV5-6 and TRBJ1-3, with no clear D. The germline CDR1 and CDR2 sequences are SGHDT and YYEEEE. This CDR3 comprises 14 residues. V dropped 4 bases and J dropped 4 bases, with 12 bases sitting between them. CDR3 in amino acids: CASSPGFSGNTIYF. Incomplete CDR3 DNA: TGTGCCAGCAGCCCCGGGTTCTCGGGAAACACC.

In the case of this clone: The observed sequence ends 3 residues before the CDR3 terminus, with the missing tail filled in from the germline J gene. The V and J genes are TRBV30 and TRBJ1-2, with D perhaps TRBD1 (5 bases). Germline CDR1 reads GTSNPN; CDR2 reads SVGIG (reference sequence). The CDR3 covers 15 residues. The DNA read from the CDR3 is TGTGCCTGGAGTAGCGGAGCGGGGGGGTTAGATACC. Amino acid sequence: CAWSSGAGGLDT. The full CDR3 is CAWSSGAGGLDTYTF.

This clone has a handful of counts. CDR3 sequence: CASSRGQGGYNDYTF. The DNA read from the CDR3 is TGTGCCAGTAGTAGGGGACAGGGAGGCTACAATGAC. The chain links TRBV19 to TRBJ1-2; TRBD1 matches 9 bases. Sequencing ends 3 residues short of the CDR3 end; the germline J gene provides the rest. Germline V gene lookup returns CDR1 LNHDA and CDR2 SQIVND (reference sequence). This CDR3 comprises 15 residues.

Notes on this clone: With the read ending 3 residues before the CDR3 end, the germline J gene is used to fill in that end. The rearrangement uses TRBV4-2 and TRBJ2-7; 11 bases line up with TRBD2. Germline V gives CDR1 LGHNA, CDR2 YNFKEQ. This CDR3 region has 14 residues. The V and J ends lost 5 bases and 6 bases, in that order; junction bases with no gene match: 6. CDR3 protein: CASSFSGGAGEQYF. The DNA read from the CDR3 is TGTGCCAGCAGCTTTAGCGGGGGGGCCGGCGAG.

This clone was recorded many times. The read falls 3 residues short of the CDR3 end, and the missing part is taken from the germline J gene. The chain recombines TRBV19 with TRBJ2-2; 11 bases are shared with TRBD2. The CDR3 runs to 18 residues. Per the germline V gene, CDR1 is LNHDA and CDR2 is SQIVND (reference sequence). The junction had 8 bases not matched to a gene; V was cut back by 5 bases and J by 0 bases. The DNA read from the CDR3 is TGTGCCAGTAGTCCAGGGACTAGCGGCTTCGCGAACACCGGGGAG. Encoded protein: CASSPGTSGFANTGE. The CDR3, in full, reads CASSPGTSGFANTGELFF. The whole variable domain, filled in from reference TRBV19 and TRBJ2-2, reads DGGITQSPKYLFRKEGQNVTLSCEQNLNHDAMYWYRQDPGQGLRLIYYSQIVNDFQKGDIAEGYSVSREKKESFPLTVTSAQKNPTAFYLCASSPGTSGFANTGELFFGEGSRLTVL.